This T cell receptor beta chain was captured by sequencing in a study of cytomegalovirus exposure and HLA in healthy donors. Study observations and caveats: Analysis performed later showed TCR beta chains linked to HLA being more clonally expanded than equally common others.

Concerning this clone itself: No antigen is known for it.

Germline V gene lookup returns CDR1 SGHAT and CDR2 FQNNGV. This CDR3 is built from 16 residues. Trimming took 5 bases from V and 1 from J; bases not matched to a gene: 5. PCR was performed using 60 Vbeta and 13 Jbeta primers. Assay: immunoSEQ multiplex PCR; the TCRdb copy retains only in-frame clones and omits some. The repertoire holds about 170,000 clones, with 79% as singletons. This receptor was identified in a woman aged 45-59 years in good health and CMV-seronegative. V usage is TRBV11-2 and J usage is TRBJ2-5, with 12 bases aligning to TRBD1. Sequencing was done on a sample of PBMCs. DNA of the CDR3: TGTGCCAGCAGCCACGGGACAGGGGGCTCCCAAGAGACCCAGTACTTC. This sequence encodes CASSHGTGGSQETQYF.